This T cell receptor beta chain was sequenced in a study of early T cells in non-severe SARS-CoV-2 infection. About the research overall: Chains were not paired, and sequencing was done on bulk RNA from unsorted whole blood. Whole-study findings and limits: Database matching using VDJdb favored anti-spike CD8 responses, with private and CD4 specificities left missing.

V gave up 4 bases and J gave up 3 bases; unmatched junction bases: 13. This CDR3 is built from 19 residues. Germline V gene data show CDR1 as SGHRS and CDR2 as YFSETQ. This clonotype was recorded many times. Antigen specificity is unknown. Unique molecular identifiers (one per individual cDNA molecule) were attached. Via MiXCR, TCRdb re-called the 5' RACE reads, giving one row per CDR3 protein. The table has roughly 53,000 distinct CDR3 sequences, around 9.3% seen once. Material for sequencing was whole blood. The source of this sequence is an adult who was a healthcare worker with PCR-confirmed SARS-CoV-2 infection or an uninfected control (not recorded which). The chain is built from TRBV5-1 and TRBJ2-1, with 13 bases that match TRBD2. The CDR3 region is CASSAAGTSGEFVYNEQFF. DNA for the CDR3: TGCGCCAGCAGCGCCGCCGGGACTAGCGGGGAATTCGTCTACAATGAGCAGTTCTTC.